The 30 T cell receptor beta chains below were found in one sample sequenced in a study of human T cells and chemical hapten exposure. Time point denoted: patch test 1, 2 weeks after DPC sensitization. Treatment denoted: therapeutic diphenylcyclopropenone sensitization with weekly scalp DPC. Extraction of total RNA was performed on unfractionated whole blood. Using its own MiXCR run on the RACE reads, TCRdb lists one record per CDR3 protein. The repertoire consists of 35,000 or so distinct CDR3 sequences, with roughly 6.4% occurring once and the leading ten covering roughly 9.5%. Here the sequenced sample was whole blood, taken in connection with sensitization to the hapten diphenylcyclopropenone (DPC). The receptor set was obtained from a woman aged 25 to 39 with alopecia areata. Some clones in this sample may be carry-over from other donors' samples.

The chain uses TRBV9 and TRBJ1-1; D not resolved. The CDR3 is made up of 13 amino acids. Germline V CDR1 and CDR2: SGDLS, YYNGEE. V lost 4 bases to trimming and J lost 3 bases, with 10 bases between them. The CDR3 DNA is TGTGCCAGCAGCCCTTCTGGGGACACTGAAGCTTTCTTT. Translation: CASSPSGDTEAFF. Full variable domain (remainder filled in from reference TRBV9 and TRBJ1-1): DSGVTQTPKHLITATGQRVTLRCSPRSGDLSVYWYQQSLDQGLQFLIQYYNGEERAKGNILERFSAQQFPDLHSELNLSSLELGDSALYFCASSPSGDTEAFFGQGTRLTVV.

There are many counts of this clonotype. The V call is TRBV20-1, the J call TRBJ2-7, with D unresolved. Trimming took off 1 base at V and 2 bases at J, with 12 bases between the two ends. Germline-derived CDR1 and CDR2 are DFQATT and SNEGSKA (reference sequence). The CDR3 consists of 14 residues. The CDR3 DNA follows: TGCAGTGCTAGAGTTAGACGGCAGACCTACGAGCAGTACTTC. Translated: CSARVRRQTYEQYF.

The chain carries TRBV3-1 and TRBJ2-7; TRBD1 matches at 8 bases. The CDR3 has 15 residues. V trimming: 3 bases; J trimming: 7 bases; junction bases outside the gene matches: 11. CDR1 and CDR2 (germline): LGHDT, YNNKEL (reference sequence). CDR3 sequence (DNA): TGTGCCAGCAGCCACAGACAGGGGATCTACGAGGAGCAGTACTTC. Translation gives CASSHRQGIYEEQYF.

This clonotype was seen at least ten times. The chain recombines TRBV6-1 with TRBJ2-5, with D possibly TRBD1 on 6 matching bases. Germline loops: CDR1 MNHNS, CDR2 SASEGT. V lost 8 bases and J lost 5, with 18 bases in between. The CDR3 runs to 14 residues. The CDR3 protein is CASEPSGVRETQYF. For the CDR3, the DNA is TGTGCCAGCGAACCTTCAGGGGTCCGGGAGACCCAGTACTTC.

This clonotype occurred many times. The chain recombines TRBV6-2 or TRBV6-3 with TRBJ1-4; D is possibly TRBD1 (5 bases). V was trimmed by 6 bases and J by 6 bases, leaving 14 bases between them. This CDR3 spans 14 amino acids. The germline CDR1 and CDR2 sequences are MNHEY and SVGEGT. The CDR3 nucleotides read TGTGCCAGCAGCAGAGGGACCACGGATGAAAAACTGTTTTTT. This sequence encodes CASSRGTTDEKLFF.

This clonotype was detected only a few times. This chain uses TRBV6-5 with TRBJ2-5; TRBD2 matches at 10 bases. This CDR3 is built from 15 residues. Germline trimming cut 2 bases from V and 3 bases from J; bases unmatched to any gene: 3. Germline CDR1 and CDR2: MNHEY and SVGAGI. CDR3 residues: CASSYERGGKETQYF. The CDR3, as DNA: TGTGCCAGCAGTTACGAGCGGGGGGGGAAAGAGACCCAGTACTTC.

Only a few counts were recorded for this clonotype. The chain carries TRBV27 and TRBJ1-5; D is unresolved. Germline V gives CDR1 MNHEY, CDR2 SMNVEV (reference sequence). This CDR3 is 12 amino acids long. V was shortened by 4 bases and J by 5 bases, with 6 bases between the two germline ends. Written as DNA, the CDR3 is TGTGCCAGCAGTTCCCGGGATCAGCCCCAGCATTTT. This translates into CASSSRDQPQHF.

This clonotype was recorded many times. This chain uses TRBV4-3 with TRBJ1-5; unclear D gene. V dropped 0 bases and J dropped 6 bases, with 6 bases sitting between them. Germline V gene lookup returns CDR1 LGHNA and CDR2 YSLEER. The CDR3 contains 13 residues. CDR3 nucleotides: TGCGCCAGCAGCCAAGATTTTCGTCAGCCCCAGCATTTT. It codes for CASSQDFRQPQHF.

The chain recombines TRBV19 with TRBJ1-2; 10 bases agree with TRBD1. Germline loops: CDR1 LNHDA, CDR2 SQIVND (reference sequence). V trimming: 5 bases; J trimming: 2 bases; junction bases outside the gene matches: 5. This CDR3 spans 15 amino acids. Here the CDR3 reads CASSSWTGGNYGYTF. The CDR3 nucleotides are TGTGCCAGTAGTTCCTGGACAGGGGGGAACTATGGCTACACCTTC.

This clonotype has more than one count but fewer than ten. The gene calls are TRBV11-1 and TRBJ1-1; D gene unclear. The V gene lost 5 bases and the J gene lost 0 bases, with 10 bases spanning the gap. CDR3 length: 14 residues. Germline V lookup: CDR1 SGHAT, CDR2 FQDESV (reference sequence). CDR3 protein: CASSRGPLNTEAFF. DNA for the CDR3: TGTGCCAGCAGCCGCGGTCCCTTGAACACTGAAGCTTTCTTT.

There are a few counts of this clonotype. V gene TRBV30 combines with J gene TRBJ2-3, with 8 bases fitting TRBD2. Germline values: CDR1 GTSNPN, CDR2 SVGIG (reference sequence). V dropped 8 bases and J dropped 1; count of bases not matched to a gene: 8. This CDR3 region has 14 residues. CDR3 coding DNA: TGTGCCGGAACCCAGCGGGGGCGCACAGATACGCAGTATTTT. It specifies CAGTQRGRTDTQYF.

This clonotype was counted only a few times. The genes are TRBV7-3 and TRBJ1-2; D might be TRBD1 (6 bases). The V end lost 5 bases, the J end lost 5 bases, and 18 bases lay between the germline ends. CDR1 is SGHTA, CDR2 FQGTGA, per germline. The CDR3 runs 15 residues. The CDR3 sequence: CASSQDGGALYGYTF. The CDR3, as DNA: TGTGCCAGCAGCCAAGATGGGGGGGCGCTTTATGGCTACACCTTC.

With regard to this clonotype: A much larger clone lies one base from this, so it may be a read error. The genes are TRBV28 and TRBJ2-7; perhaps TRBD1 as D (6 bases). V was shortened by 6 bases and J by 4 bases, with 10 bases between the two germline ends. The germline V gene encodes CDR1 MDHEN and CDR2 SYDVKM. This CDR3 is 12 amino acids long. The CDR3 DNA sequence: TGTGCCAGCAGCAGGGACATGTACGAGCAGTACTTC. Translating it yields CASSRDMYEQYF.

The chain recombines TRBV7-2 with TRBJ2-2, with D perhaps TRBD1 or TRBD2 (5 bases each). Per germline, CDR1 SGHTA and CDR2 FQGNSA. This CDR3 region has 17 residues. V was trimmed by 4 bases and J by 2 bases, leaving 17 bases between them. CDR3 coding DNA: TGTGCCAGCAGCTCCCTAACCGGGGCTGGAAACACCGGGGAGCTGTTTTTT. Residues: CASSSLTGAGNTGELFF. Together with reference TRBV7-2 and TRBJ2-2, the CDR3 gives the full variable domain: GAGVSQSPSNKVTEKGKDVELRCDPISGHTALYWYRQSLGQGLEFLIYFQGNSAPDKSGLPSDRFSAERTGGSVSTLTIQRTQQEDSAVYLCASSSLTGAGNTGELFFGEGSRLTVL.

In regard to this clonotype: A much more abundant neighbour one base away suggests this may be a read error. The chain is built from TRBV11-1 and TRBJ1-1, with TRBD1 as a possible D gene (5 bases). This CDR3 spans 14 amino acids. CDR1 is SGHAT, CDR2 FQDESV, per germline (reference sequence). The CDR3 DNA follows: TGTGCCAGCAGCTTGTCAGGGACGAACACTGAAGCTTCCTTT. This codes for CASSLSGTNTEASF.

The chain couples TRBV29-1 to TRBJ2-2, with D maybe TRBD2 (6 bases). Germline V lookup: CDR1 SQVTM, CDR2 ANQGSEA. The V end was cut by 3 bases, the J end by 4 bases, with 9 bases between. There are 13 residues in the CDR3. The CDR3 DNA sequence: TGCAGCGTTGATCTGGGAGGCACCGGGGAGCTGTTTTTT. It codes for CSVDLGGTGELFF.

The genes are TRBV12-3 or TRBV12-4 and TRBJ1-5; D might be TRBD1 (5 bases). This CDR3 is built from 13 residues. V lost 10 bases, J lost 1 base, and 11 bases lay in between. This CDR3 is CATRRDSNQPQHF. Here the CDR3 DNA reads TGTGCCACCCGCCGGGACAGCAATCAGCCCCAGCATTTT.

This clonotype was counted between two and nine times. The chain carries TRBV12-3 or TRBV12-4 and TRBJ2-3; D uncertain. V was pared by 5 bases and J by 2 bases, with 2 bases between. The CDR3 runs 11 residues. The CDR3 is CASSITDTQYF. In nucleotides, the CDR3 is TGTGCCAGCAGTATCACAGATACGCAGTATTTT.

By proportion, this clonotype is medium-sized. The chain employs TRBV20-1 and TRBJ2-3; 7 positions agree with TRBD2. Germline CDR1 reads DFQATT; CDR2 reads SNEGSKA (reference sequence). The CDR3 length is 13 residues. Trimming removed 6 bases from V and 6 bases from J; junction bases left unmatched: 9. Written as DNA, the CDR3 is TGCAGTGCCCTAGCGGACCTAGGCGATACGCAGTATTTT. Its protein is CSALADLGDTQYF.

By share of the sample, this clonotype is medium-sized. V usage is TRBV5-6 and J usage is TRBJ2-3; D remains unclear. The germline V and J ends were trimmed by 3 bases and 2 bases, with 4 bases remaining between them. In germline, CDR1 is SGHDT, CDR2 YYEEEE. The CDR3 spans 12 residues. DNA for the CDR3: TGTGCCAGCAGCTGGCTCACAGATACGCAGTATTTT. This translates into CASSWLTDTQYF.

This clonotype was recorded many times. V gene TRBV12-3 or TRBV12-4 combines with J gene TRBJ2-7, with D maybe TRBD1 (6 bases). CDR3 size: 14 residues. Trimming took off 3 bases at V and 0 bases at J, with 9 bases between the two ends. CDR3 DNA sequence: TGTGCCAGCAGTTTTCAGGGGCCCTCCTACGAGCAGTACTTC. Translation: CASSFQGPSYEQYF.

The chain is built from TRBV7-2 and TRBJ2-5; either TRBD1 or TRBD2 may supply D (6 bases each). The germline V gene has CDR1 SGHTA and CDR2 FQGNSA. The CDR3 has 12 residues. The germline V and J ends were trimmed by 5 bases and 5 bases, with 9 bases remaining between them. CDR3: CASSRGRETQYF. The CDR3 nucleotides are TGTGCCAGCAGCCGGGGGCGGGAGACCCAGTACTTC.

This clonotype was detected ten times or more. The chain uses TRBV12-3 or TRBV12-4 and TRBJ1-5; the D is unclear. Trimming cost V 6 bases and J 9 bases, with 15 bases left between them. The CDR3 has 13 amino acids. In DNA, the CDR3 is TGTGCCAGCAGGAGCGGCCGCCTAGGGCCCCAGCATTTT. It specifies CASRSGRLGPQHF.

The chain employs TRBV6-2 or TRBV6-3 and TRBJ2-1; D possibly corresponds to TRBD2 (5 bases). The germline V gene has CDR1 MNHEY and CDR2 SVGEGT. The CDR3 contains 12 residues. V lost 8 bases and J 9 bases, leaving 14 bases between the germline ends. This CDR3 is CASGKTGSEQFF. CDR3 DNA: TGTGCCAGCGGCAAGACGGGAAGTGAGCAGTTCTTC.

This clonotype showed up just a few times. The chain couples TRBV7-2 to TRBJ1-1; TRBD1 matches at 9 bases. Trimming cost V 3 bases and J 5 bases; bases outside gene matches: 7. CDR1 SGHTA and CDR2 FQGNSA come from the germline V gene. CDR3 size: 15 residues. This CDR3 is CASSFTGGGRTEAFF. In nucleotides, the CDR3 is TGTGCCAGCAGCTTTACAGGGGGCGGTCGAACTGAAGCTTTCTTT. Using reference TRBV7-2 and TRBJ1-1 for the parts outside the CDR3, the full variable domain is GAGVSQSPSNKVTEKGKDVELRCDPISGHTALYWYRQSLGQGLEFLIYFQGNSAPDKSGLPSDRFSAERTGGSVSTLTIQRTQQEDSAVYLCASSFTGGGRTEAFFGQGTRLTVV.

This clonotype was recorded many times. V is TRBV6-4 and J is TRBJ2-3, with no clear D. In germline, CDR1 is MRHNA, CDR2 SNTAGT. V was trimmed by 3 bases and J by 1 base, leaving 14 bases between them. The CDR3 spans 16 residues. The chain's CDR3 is CASSEGSGSGTDTQYF. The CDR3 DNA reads TGTGCCAGCAGTGAGGGTTCTGGATCCGGCACAGATACGCAGTATTTT.

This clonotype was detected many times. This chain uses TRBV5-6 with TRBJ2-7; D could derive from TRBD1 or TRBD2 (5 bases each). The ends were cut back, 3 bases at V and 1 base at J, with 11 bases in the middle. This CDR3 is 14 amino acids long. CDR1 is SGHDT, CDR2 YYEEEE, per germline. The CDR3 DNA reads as TGTGCCAGCAGCTCCCGGGACCGATCCTACGAGCAGTACTTC. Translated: CASSSRDRSYEQYF.

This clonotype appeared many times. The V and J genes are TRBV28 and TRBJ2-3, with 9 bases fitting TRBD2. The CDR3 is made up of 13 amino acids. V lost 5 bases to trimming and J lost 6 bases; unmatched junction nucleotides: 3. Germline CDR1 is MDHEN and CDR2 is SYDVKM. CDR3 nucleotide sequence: TGTGCCAGCAGTCTTGCGGGGGGGGATACGCAGTATTTT. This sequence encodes CASSLAGGDTQYF. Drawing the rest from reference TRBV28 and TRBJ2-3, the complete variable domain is DVKVTQSSRYLVKRTGEKVFLECVQDMDHENMFWYRQDPGLGLRLIYFSYDVKMKEKGDIPEGYSVSREKKERFSLILESASTNQTSMYLCASSLAGGDTQYFGPGTRLTVL.

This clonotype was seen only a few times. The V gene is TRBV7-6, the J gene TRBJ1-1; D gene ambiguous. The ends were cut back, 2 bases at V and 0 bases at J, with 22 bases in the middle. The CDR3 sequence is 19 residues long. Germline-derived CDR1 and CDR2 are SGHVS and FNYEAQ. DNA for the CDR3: TGTGCCAGCAGCTTAAATATTGGCTACACGGGAATTATGAACACTGAAGCTTTCTTT. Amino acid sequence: CASSLNIGYTGIMNTEAFF.

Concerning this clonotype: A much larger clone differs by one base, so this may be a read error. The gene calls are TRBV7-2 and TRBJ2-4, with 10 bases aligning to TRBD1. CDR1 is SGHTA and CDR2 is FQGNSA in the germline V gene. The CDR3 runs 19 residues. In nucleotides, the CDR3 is TGTGCCAGCAGCGGAGAGGCACCCGGGACAGGGGTGGCCAAAAACATTCAGAACTTC. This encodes CASSGEAPGTGVAKNIQNF.